These T cell receptor beta chains were read from a single sample in a study of CD8 T cells in ankylosing spondylitis. Using its own MiXCR run on the 5' RACE reads, TCRdb lists one record per CDR3 protein. The sample has nearly 250,000 distinct CDR3 sequences; roughly a third are singletons. The sequenced material came from blood, either unsorted or a sorted T cell fraction (not recorded which). Receptors were obtained from a male donor with ankylosing spondylitis or in good health (not recorded which). The CDR3 runs from the conserved cysteine through the conserved F or W. The order of the fields is V gene, J gene, clone size, D gene, CDR3 protein, CDR3 DNA. A D gene is named only where the DNA matches it firmly. Clone size is stated in some rows and not others, as once, few, many or a class when expanded.

>TRBV20-1|TRBJ2-7|medium-sized|TRBD2
CSATSVSSYEQYF
TGCAGTGCGACTAGCGTTAGCTCCTACGAGCAGTACTTC
>TRBV10-3|TRBJ1-6|.|.
CAISESRESPLHF
TGTGCCATCAGTGAGTCCAGGGAATCACCCCTCCACTTT
>TRBV29-1|TRBJ2-1|.|.
CSVEEGGPVQFF
TGCAGCGTTGAGGAGGGGGGCCCGGTGCAGTTCTTC
>TRBV7-2|TRBJ2-5|few|.
CASRRDIVQETQYF
TGTGCCAGCAGACGGGACATCGTTCAAGAGACCCAGTACTTC
>TRBV5-6|TRBJ1-4|.|.
CASSLSNEKLFF
TGTGCCAGCAGCTTGAGTAATGAAAAACTGTTTTTT
>TRBV10-2|TRBJ2-1|.|.
CASSATVNEQFF
TGCGCCAGCAGTGCAACAGTCAATGAGCAGTTCTTC
>TRBV6-5|TRBJ2-3|.|.
CASSYGPIDYTQYF
TGTGCCAGCAGTTACGGCCCAATCGACTATACGCAGTATTTT
>TRBV6-6|TRBJ2-7|.|.
CASRGEPYEQYF
TGTGCCAGCAGAGGAGAACCCTACGAGCAGTACTTC
>TRBV3-1|TRBJ2-7|.|TRBD1
CASSPGTGGDVEQYF
TGTGCCAGCAGCCCTGGGACAGGCGGGGATGTGGAGCAGTACTTC
>TRBV5-1|TRBJ1-6|few|TRBD1
CASSLVQGASPLHF
TGCGCCAGCAGCTTGGTACAGGGGGCCTCACCCCTCCACTTT
>TRBV7-9|TRBJ2-3|few|.
CASSFFTDTQYF
TGTGCCAGCAGCTTTTTCACAGATACGCAGTATTTT
>TRBV4-1|TRBJ1-6|.|.
CASSQHPENPEEPPLHF
TGCGCCAGCAGCCAGCACCCGGAGAACCCCGAGGAGCCACCCCTCCACTTT
>TRBV5-1|TRBJ2-3|.|.
CASSLVTGRDTQYF
TGCGCCAGCAGCTTGGTTACAGGGAGAGATACGCAGTATTTT
>TRBV10-3|TRBJ2-5|.|.
CAISGTWGETQYF
TGTGCCATCAGCGGGACATGGGGAGAGACCCAGTACTTC